Described below is a single T cell receptor (beta chain) sequence and its context. Its antigen is unidentified. The sample is drawn from a study of graft-versus-host responses after intestinal transplantation. Study background: Multivisceral, liver-intestinal, or isolated intestinal transplants were given to recipients. Following induction with anti-thymocyte globulin, all recipients were given tacrolimus and steroids for two to three years. Broader study findings: Levels of circulating GvH clones at their peak were associated with early post-transplant HvG declines.

CDR3 length: 16 residues. The ends were cut back, 5 bases at V and 4 bases at J, with 18 bases in the middle. The germline gives CDR1 GTSNPN, CDR2 SVGIG (reference sequence). This table comes from immunoSEQ multiplex PCR, and its TCRdb copy is limited to in-frame clones, with some not included. The sample gives about 120,000 clones, 85% to 95% of which show up once; roughly 0.11% is in the top ten. The sequence was collected from a human donor who received an intestinal transplant. The rearrangement links TRBV30 to TRBJ2-6; D possibly uses TRBD1 or TRBD2 (5 bases each). The sequencing here drew on unstimulated CD4+ T cells sorted from spleen or lymph node cells, taken before intestinal transplant. The CDR3 loop is CAWFPGLGAGANVLTF. The CDR3 DNA reads TGTGCCTGGTTCCCGGGGCTAGGAGCGGGGGCCAACGTCCTGACTTTC.